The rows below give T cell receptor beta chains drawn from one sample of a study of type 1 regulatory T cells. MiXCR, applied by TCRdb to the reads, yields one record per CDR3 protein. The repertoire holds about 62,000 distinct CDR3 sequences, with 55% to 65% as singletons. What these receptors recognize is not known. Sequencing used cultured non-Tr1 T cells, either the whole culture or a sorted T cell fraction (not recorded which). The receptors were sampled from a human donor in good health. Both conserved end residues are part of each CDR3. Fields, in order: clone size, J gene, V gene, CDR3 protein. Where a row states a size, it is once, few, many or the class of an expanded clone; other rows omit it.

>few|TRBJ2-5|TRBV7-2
CASSLEMYGVYQETQYF
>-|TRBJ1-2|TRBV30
CAWRGLTVGHGYTF
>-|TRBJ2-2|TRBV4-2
CASSQVSATGELFF
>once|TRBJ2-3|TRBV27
CASTSVLGTDTQYF
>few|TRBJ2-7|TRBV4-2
CASSRVAGGSNEQYF
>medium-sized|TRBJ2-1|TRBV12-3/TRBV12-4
CASRQGLAANNEQFF
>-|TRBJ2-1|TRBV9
CASTRASSYNEQFF
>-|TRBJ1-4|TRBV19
CASSGVWATNEKLFF
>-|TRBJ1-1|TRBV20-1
CSVGTVNMNTEAFF
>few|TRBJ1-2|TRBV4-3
CASSRNRSPNYGYTF
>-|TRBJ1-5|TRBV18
CASSPGQHSNQPQHF
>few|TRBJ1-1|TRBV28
CASGSRMNTEAFF
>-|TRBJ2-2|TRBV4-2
CASSQDYRGRELFF
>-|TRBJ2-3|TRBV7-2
CASSLGLNTDTQYF
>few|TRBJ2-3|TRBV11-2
CASSRPGTVMTDTQYF
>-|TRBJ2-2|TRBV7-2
CASSLASGSGAGELFF
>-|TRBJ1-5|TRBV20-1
CSAGRVSNQPQHF
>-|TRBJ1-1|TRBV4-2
CASSPTRQGTEAFF
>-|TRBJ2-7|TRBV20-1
CSADHPGEGLDEQYF
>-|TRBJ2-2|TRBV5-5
CASSRTGTGVTGELFF
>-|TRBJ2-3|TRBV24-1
CATSDSFYSGGDTQYF
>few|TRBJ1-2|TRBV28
CASGHRGQEGYTF
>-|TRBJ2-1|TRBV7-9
CASSSLKRGRAQFF
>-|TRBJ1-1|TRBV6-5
CASRSTGLNTEAFF
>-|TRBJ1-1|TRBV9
CASSVEANRGTEAFF
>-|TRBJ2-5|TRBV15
CATSRAAERRETQYF
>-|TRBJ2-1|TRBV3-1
CASSQAGKGEQFF
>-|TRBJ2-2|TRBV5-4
CASSPIAGGGTGELFF
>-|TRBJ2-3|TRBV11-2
CASSLDGWGLAGADTQYF
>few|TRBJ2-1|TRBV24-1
CATSDAGLADNEQFF
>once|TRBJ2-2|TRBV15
CATSTGGSTTGELFF
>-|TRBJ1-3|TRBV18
CASSPTDGNTIYF
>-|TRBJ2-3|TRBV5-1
CASSFGQGEADTQYF
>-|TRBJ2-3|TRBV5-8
CASSSGSTSTDTQYF
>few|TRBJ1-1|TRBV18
CASSPLTGVNTEAFF
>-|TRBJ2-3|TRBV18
CASSRLGTDTQYF
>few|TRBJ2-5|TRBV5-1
CASSGETGYQETQYF
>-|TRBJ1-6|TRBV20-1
CSVSGVSGSYNSPLHF
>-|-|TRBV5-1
CASSDETDTQHF
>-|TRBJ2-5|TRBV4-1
CASSTWAASGRDDRETQYF
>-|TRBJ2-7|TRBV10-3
CATEGSENYEQYF